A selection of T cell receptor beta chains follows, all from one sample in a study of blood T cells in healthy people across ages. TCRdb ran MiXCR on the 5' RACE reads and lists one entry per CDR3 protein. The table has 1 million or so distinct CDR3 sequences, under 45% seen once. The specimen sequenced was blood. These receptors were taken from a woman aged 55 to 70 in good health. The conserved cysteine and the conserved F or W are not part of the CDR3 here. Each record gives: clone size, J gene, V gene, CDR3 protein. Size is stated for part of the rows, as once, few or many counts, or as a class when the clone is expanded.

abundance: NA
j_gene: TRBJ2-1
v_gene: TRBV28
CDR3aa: ASSFEAGDSYNEQF

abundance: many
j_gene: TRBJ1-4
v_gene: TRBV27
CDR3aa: ASSLGAGGEKLF

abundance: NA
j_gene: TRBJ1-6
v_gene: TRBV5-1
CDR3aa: ASSSGQGGLSLPLH

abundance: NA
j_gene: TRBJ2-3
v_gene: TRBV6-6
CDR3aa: ASSYRGAGHTDTQY

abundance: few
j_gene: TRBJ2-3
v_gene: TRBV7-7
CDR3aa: ASSLTAGGWDTQY

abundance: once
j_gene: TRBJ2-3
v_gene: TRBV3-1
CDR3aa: TSSHDGIPDTQY

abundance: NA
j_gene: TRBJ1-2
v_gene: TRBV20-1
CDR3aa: SATPGIWGYT

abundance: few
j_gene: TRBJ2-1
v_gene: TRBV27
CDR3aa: ASSPMSGNEQF

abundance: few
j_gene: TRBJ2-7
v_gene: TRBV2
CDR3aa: ASRQGYYEQY

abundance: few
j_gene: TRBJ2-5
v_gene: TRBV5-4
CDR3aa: ASSVTSAQETQY

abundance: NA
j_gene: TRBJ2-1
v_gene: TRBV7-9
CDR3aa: ASSAGRAGGEEQF

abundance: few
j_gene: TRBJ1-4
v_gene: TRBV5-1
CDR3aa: ASSLMGTNEKLF

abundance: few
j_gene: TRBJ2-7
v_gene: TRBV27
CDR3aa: ASSLSFALVYEQY

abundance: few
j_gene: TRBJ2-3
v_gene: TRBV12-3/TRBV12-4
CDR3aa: ASSPYATDTQY

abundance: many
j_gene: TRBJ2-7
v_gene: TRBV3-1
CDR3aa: ASSQDGGRAYEQY

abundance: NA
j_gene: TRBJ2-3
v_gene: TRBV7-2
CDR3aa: ASSLDHYEPTQY

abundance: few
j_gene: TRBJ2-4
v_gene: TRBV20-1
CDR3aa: SAGQLAKNIQY

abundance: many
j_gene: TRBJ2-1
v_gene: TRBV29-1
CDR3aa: SVDRGSSNEQF

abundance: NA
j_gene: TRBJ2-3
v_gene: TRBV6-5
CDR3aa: ASSSTGVDTDTQY

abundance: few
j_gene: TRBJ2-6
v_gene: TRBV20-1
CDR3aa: SARDSYDSGANVLT

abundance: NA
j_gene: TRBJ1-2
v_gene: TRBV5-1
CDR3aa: ASSLAGTATYGYT